Listed below are T cell receptor beta chains from one sample, sequenced in a study of cytomegalovirus exposure and HLA in healthy donors. Libraries were prepared by immunoSEQ multiplex PCR; TCRdb keeps only in-frame clonotypes and omits some of them. The sample shows 100,000 to 120,000 clones, around 88% of them seen only once. Sample: PBMCs. The receptor set was obtained from a man aged 35-49 years in good health and CMV-seronegative. Each CDR3 is given with its conserved first and last residue. A D gene is named only where the DNA matches it firmly. Only some rows state a clone size, as once, few, many or a class for expanded clones.

v_gene: TRBV6-1; d_gene: TRBD1; abundance: once; j_gene: TRBJ1-2; CDR3aa: CASERQGWYGYTF; CDR3nt: TGTGCCAGCGAACGACAGGGTTGGTATGGCTACACCTTC
v_gene: TRBV30; d_gene: .; abundance: .; j_gene: TRBJ1-1; CDR3aa: CAWSVPHRLNTEAFF; CDR3nt: TGTGCCTGGAGTGTGCCCCACAGGCTGAACACTGAAGCTTTCTTT
v_gene: TRBV28; d_gene: .; abundance: .; j_gene: TRBJ2-2; CDR3aa: CASSLSPRPNTGELFF; CDR3nt: TGTGCCAGCAGTTTGAGTCCCCGCCCGAACACCGGGGAGCTGTTTTTT
v_gene: TRBV7-9; d_gene: .; abundance: .; j_gene: TRBJ1-1; CDR3aa: CASSWPAGSEAFF; CDR3nt: TGTGCCAGCAGCTGGCCTGCAGGGTCTGAAGCTTTCTTT
v_gene: TRBV11-2; d_gene: .; abundance: .; j_gene: TRBJ1-5; CDR3aa: CASSLGQVNQPQHF; CDR3nt: TGTGCCAGCAGCTTAGGCCAGGTCAATCAGCCCCAGCATTTT
v_gene: TRBV5-6; d_gene: TRBD1; abundance: .; j_gene: TRBJ2-2; CDR3aa: CASSPGQVMNTGELFF; CDR3nt: TGTGCCAGCAGCCCGGGACAGGTCATGAACACCGGGGAGCTGTTTTTT
v_gene: TRBV7-6; d_gene: TRBD2; abundance: .; j_gene: TRBJ2-1; CDR3aa: CASSPTGQATSGGAEFF; CDR3nt: TGTGCCAGCAGCCCCACGGGACAGGCGACTAGCGGGGGGGCCGAGTTCTTC
v_gene: TRBV19; d_gene: .; abundance: .; j_gene: TRBJ2-6; CDR3aa: CASTRQEGSGANVLTF; CDR3nt: TGTGCCAGTACAAGGCAGGAGGGATCTGGGGCCAACGTCCTGACTTTC
v_gene: TRBV6-1; d_gene: .; abundance: .; j_gene: TRBJ1-2; CDR3aa: CASRTGSANYGYTF; CDR3nt: TGTGCCAGCAGGACAGGATCAGCTAACTATGGCTACACCTTC
v_gene: TRBV28; d_gene: TRBD1; abundance: .; j_gene: TRBJ1-3; CDR3aa: CASSLRTGDPTIYF; CDR3nt: TGTGCCAGCAGTCTACGGACAGGGGACCCCACCATATATTTT
v_gene: TRBV7-9; d_gene: .; abundance: .; j_gene: TRBJ1-5; CDR3aa: CASSYREGQPQHF; CDR3nt: TGTGCCAGCAGCTACAGGGAGGGTCAGCCCCAGCATTTT
v_gene: TRBV6-1; d_gene: .; abundance: .; j_gene: TRBJ2-5; CDR3aa: CASSEVPSQYF; CDR3nt: TGTGCCAGCAGTGAAGTTCCGTCCCAGTACTTC
v_gene: TRBV5-8; d_gene: .; abundance: .; j_gene: TRBJ1-1; CDR3aa: CASSLPQKNTEAFF; CDR3nt: TGTGCCAGCAGCTTGCCTCAGAAGAACACTGAAGCTTTCTTT
v_gene: TRBV13; d_gene: .; abundance: .; j_gene: TRBJ2-3; CDR3aa: CASSGPLVGGSTDTQYF; CDR3nt: TGTGCCAGCAGCGGTCCCCTGGTTGGAGGCAGCACAGATACGCAGTATTTT
v_gene: TRBV4-1; d_gene: .; abundance: .; j_gene: TRBJ2-2; CDR3aa: CASSPLDSLSTGELFF; CDR3nt: TGCGCCAGCAGCCCATTAGACAGTTTGAGCACCGGGGAGCTGTTTTTT
v_gene: TRBV2; d_gene: .; abundance: .; j_gene: TRBJ1-1; CDR3aa: CASSAQSTGNTEAFF; CDR3nt: TGTGCCAGCAGTGCTCAATCGACGGGGAACACTGAAGCTTTCTTT
v_gene: TRBV1; d_gene: .; abundance: .; j_gene: TRBJ1-1; CDR3aa: CTSSLWTGLNTEAFF; CDR3nt: TGCACCAGCAGCCTGTGGACAGGGTTGAACACTGAAGCTTTCTTT
v_gene: TRBV28; d_gene: TRBD2; abundance: once; j_gene: TRBJ2-1; CDR3aa: CASGSSGGRDEQFF; CDR3nt: TGTGCCAGCGGCTCGTCGGGGGGAAGAGATGAGCAGTTCTTC
v_gene: TRBV25-1; d_gene: TRBD1; abundance: .; j_gene: TRBJ1-1; CDR3aa: CASSRTGVEAFF; CDR3nt: TGTGCCAGCAGTAGGACAGGGGTTGAAGCTTTCTTT
v_gene: TRBV7-7; d_gene: TRBD1; abundance: .; j_gene: TRBJ2-5; CDR3aa: CASSRTGMGETQYF; CDR3nt: TGTGCCAGCAGCCGGACAGGGATGGGAGAGACCCAGTACTTC
v_gene: TRBV6-1; d_gene: .; abundance: once; j_gene: TRBJ1-2; CDR3aa: CASSEAPRVGGYTF; CDR3nt: TGTGCCAGCAGTGAAGCTCCCAGGGTAGGCGGCTACACCTTC
v_gene: TRBV4-2; d_gene: .; abundance: once; j_gene: TRBJ1-1; CDR3aa: CASSQGSQGGTEAFF; CDR3nt: TGTGCCAGCAGCCAAGGTTCGCAGGGAGGGACTGAAGCTTTCTTT
v_gene: TRBV19; d_gene: TRBD2; abundance: once; j_gene: TRBJ2-1; CDR3aa: CASSVSGGPYNEQFF; CDR3nt: TGTGCCAGTAGTGTGAGCGGGGGGCCTTACAATGAGCAGTTCTTC
v_gene: TRBV6-5; d_gene: .; abundance: .; j_gene: TRBJ2-7; CDR3aa: CASSYNWGAYEQYF; CDR3nt: TGTGCCAGCAGTTATAATTGGGGAGCCTACGAGCAGTACTTC
v_gene: TRBV28; d_gene: .; abundance: .; j_gene: TRBJ2-2; CDR3aa: CASRPLGGHSRRSGELFF; CDR3nt: TGTGCCAGCAGACCCTTGGGGGGGCATTCCCGGCGATCCGGGGAGCTGTTTTTT
v_gene: TRBV6-5; d_gene: .; abundance: .; j_gene: TRBJ2-7; CDR3aa: CASSYSRGNSYEQYF; CDR3nt: TGTGCCAGCAGTTACTCCAGGGGCAACTCCTACGAGCAGTACTTC
v_gene: TRBV5-8; d_gene: .; abundance: .; j_gene: TRBJ2-2; CDR3aa: CASSSTRLGNTGELFF; CDR3nt: TGTGCCAGCAGCTCTACTAGGTTGGGGAACACCGGGGAGCTGTTTTTT
v_gene: TRBV7-2; d_gene: .; abundance: .; j_gene: TRBJ1-5; CDR3aa: CASSAGRDQPQHF; CDR3nt: TGTGCCAGCAGCGCAGGGAGGGATCAGCCCCAGCATTTT
v_gene: TRBV28; d_gene: TRBD1; abundance: .; j_gene: TRBJ1-1; CDR3aa: CASSSGTGAPLTEAFF; CDR3nt: TGTGCCAGCAGTAGCGGGACAGGGGCGCCGCTAACTGAAGCTTTCTTT
v_gene: TRBV19; d_gene: TRBD1; abundance: .; j_gene: TRBJ1-2; CDR3aa: CASLPAGQGFYGYTF; CDR3nt: TGTGCCAGTCTGCCAGCGGGACAGGGATTCTATGGCTACACCTTC
v_gene: TRBV27; d_gene: .; abundance: .; j_gene: TRBJ1-4; CDR3aa: CASSLYFDSANEKLFF; CDR3nt: TGTGCCAGCAGTCTATACTTCGACAGTGCTAATGAAAAACTGTTTTTT
v_gene: TRBV2; d_gene: TRBD1; abundance: .; j_gene: TRBJ1-1; CDR3aa: CASSRQGPTEAFF; CDR3nt: TGTGCCAGCAGTAGACAGGGACCCACTGAAGCTTTCTTT
v_gene: TRBV19; d_gene: .; abundance: .; j_gene: TRBJ2-5; CDR3aa: CASSLNARTRETQYF; CDR3nt: TGTGCCAGTAGTCTCAACGCAAGGACACGAGAGACCCAGTACTTC
v_gene: TRBV6-1; d_gene: .; abundance: .; j_gene: TRBJ1-4; CDR3aa: CASSEAAKSEKLFF; CDR3nt: TGTGCCAGCAGTGAAGCGGCAAAATCGGAAAAACTGTTTTTT
v_gene: TRBV5-4; d_gene: .; abundance: once; j_gene: TRBJ1-1; CDR3aa: CASSLRQAGTEAFF; CDR3nt: TGTGCCAGCAGCTTAAGACAGGCTGGGACTGAAGCTTTCTTT
v_gene: TRBV5-6; d_gene: .; abundance: .; j_gene: TRBJ1-1; CDR3aa: CASSDPTQVGAFF; CDR3nt: TGTGCCAGCAGCGACCCAACACAGGTCGGAGCTTTCTTT